The 8 T cell receptor beta chains below all came from one sample that was sequenced in a study of T cells in Graves' hyperthyroidism and ophthalmopathy. It was RNA transcripts that yielded the amplified TCR beta CDR3 regions. TCR CDR3 regions were first amplified by RT-PCR with HTBI primers. TCRdb processed the multiplex PCR reads anew with MiXCR; each CDR3 protein has one entry. The top ten hold approximately 15% of the sample, which has about 570,000 distinct CDR3 sequences, 12% to 15% seen once. Input material: blood. The receptors derive from a woman between 35 and 50 years old with Graves' hyperthyroidism.

This clonotype came up many times. The chain has TRBV5-8 and TRBJ2-1, with no clear D. CDR1 and CDR2 from the germline V gene are SGHTS and YDEGEE. V lost 2 bases and J lost 8, with 5 bases in between. The CDR3 sequence is 11 residues long. This CDR3 reads CASSFRYEQFF. DNA for the CDR3: TGTGCCAGCAGCTTTAGATATGAGCAGTTCTTC.

This clonotype was counted ten times or more. The genes are TRBV20-1 and TRBJ1-2; D uncertain. The CDR3 is made up of 13 amino acids. Trimming stripped 5 bases from V and 5 bases from J, with 15 bases between. Germline CDR1 reads DFQATT; CDR2 reads SNEGSKA (reference sequence). CDR3 region: CSADNPSGYGYTF. CDR3 sequence (DNA): TGCAGTGCTGACAACCCATCTGGATATGGCTACACCTTC.

This clonotype was counted ten times or more. V usage is TRBV7-9 and J usage is TRBJ2-3, with D maybe TRBD2 (5 bases). V lost 5 bases to trimming and J lost 6 bases, with 12 bases between them. Germline V gives CDR1 SEHNR, CDR2 FQNEAQ (reference sequence). This CDR3 is 13 amino acids long. CDR3: CASSKAVRDTQYF. The CDR3 DNA follows: TGTGCCAGCAGCAAAGCGGTTCGGGATACGCAGTATTTT. The whole variable domain, remainder taken from reference TRBV7-9 and TRBJ2-3, is DTGVSQNPRHKITKRGQNVTFRCDPISEHNRLYWYRQTLGQGPEFLTYFQNEAQLEKSRLLSDRFSAERPKGSFSTLEIQRTEQGDSAMYLCASSKAVRDTQYFGPGTRLTVL.

The chain recombines TRBV2 with TRBJ2-2; D tentatively reads TRBD1 or TRBD2 (5 bases each). Germline V gene sequence: CDR1 SNHLY, CDR2 FYNNEI. With 3 bases removed from V and 2 bases from J, the gap between germline ends came to 10 bases. This CDR3 region has 15 residues. The chain's CDR3 is CASSDRDLNTGELFF. As DNA, the CDR3 is TGTGCCAGCAGTGACAGGGACCTTAACACCGGGGAGCTGTTTTTT.

This clonotype was recorded many times. The chain links TRBV12-3 or TRBV12-4 to TRBJ2-4; D is unclear. CDR3 length: 14 residues. Trimming took off 3 bases at V and 5 bases at J, with 11 bases between the two ends. CDR3 bases: TGTGCCAGCAGTTTCGGCCCCGCCGAAAACATTCAGTACTTC. As protein: CASSFGPAENIQYF.

This clonotype appeared many times. The rearrangement joins TRBV15 to TRBJ1-2; D is possibly TRBD1 (5 bases). CDR1 and CDR2 (germline): LNHNV, YYDKDF (reference sequence). The CDR3 spans 16 residues. V shed 0 bases and J shed 4 bases, with 15 bases lying between them. The CDR3 here is CATSREPMTVTYGYTF. CDR3 sequence (DNA): TGTGCCACCAGCAGAGAGCCCATGACAGTAACCTATGGCTACACCTTC.

The chain is built from TRBV7-3 and TRBJ2-7; D is ambiguous. The CDR3 loop spans 13 amino acids. Trimming stripped 0 bases from V and 6 bases from J, with 9 bases between. The germline V gene has CDR1 SGHTA and CDR2 FQGTGA. The CDR3: CASSLTSPGEQYF. CDR3 nucleotides: TGTGCCAGCAGCTTAACGTCTCCGGGCGAGCAGTACTTC.

This chain joins TRBV28 and TRBJ2-7, with 10 bases fitting TRBD2. Germline CDR1 is MDHEN and CDR2 is SYDVKM. The junction had 10 bases not matched to a gene; V was cut back by 8 bases and J by 6 bases. The CDR3 is 14 residues long. The CDR3 DNA sequence: TGTGCCAGCGGGGCTAGCGGGAGCATTGGCGAGCAGTACTTC. Residues: CASGASGSIGEQYF. Full variable domain (missing parts from reference TRBV28 and TRBJ2-7): DVKVTQSSRYLVKRTGEKVFLECVQDMDHENMFWYRQDPGLGLRLIYFSYDVKMKEKGDIPEGYSVSREKKERFSLILESASTNQTSMYLCASGASGSIGEQYFGPGTRLTVT.